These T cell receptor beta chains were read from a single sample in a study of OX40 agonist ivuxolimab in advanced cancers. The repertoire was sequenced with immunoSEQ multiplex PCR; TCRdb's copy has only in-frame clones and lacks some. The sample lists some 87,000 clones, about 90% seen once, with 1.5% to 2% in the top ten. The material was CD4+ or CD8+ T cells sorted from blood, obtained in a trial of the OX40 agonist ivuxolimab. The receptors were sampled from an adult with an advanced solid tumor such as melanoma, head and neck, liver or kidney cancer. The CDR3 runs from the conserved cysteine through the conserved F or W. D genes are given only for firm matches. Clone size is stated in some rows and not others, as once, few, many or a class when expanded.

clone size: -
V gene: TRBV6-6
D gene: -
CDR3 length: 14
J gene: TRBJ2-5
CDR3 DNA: TGTGCCAGCAGTTACTCGGAGGGTGGGGAGACCCAGTACTTC
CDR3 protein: CASSYSEGGETQYF

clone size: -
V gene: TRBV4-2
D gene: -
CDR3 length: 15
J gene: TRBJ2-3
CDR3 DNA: TGTGCCAGCAGCCAAGGGGGGAGCTACACAGATACGCAGTATTTT
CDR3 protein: CASSQGGSYTDTQYF

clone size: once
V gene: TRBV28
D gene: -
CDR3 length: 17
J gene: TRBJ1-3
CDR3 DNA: TGTGCCAGCAGTTTATCCTACCTACAGAAAACGGGAAACACCATATATTTT
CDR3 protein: CASSLSYLQKTGNTIYF

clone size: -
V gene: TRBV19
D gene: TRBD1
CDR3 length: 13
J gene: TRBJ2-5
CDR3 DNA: TGTGCCAGTAGCCCGACAGGGGTGCAGACCCAGTACTTC
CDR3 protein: CASSPTGVQTQYF

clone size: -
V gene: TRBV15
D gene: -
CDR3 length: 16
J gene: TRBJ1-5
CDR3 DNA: TGTGCCACCAGCAGAGCTGGGGAGGACACGAATCAGCCCCAGCATTTT
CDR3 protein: CATSRAGEDTNQPQHF

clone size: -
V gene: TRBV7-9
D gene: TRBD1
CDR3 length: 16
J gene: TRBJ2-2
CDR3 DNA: TGTGCCAGCAGCTTAGGGCAGGGGGCGCGAACCGGGGAGCTGTTTTTT
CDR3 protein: CASSLGQGARTGELFF

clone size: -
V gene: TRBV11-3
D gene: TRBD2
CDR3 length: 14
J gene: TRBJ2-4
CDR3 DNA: TGTGCCAGCAGCCCCCTCTCGACTAGCGGAAATCAATACTTC
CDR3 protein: CASSPLSTSGNQYF

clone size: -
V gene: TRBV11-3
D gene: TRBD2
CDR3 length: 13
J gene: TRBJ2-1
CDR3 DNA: TGTGCCAGCAGCTCCCTCCCGGGAGGGGAGCAGTTCTTC
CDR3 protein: CASSSLPGGEQFF

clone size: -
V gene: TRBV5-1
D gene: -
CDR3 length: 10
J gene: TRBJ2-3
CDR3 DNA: TGCGCCAAACCCACAGATACGCAGTATTTT
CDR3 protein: CAKPTDTQYF

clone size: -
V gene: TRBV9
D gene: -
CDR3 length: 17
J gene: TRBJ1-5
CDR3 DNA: TGTGCCAGCAGCGTAGTAGGGACACCTTATAGCAATCAGCCCCAGCATTTT
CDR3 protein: CASSVVGTPYSNQPQHF

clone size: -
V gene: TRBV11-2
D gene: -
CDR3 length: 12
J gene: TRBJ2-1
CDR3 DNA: TGTGCCAGCAGCTTAGCGGGCAGGAGCCAGTTCTTC
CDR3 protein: CASSLAGRSQFF

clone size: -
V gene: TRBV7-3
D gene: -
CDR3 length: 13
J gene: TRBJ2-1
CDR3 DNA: TGTGCCAGCAGCTTAGACTCGGGTAGCGGGCAGTTCTTC
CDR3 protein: CASSLDSGSGQFF

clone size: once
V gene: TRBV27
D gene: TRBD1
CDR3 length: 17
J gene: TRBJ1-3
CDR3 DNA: TGTGCCAGCAGCCCATCAGTGGCGGGACAGGGTAGAAACACCATATATTTT
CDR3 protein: CASSPSVAGQGRNTIYF

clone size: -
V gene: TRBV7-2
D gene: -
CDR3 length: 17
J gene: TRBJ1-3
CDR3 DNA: TGTGCCAGCAGCCAGGGACCCATAGCCTTCTCTGGAAACACCATATATTTT
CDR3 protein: CASSQGPIAFSGNTIYF

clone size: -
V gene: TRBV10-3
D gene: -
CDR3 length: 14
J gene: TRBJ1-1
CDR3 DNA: TGTGCCATCAGCCCGGGACCGCCAGGCACTGAAGCTTTCTTT
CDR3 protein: CAISPGPPGTEAFF

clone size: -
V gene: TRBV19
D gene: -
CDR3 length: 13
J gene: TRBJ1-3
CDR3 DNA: TGTGCTTCGGGACAAAACTCTGGAAACACCATATATTTT
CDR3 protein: CASGQNSGNTIYF

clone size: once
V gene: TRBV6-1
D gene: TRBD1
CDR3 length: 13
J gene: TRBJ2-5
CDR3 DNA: TGTGCCAGCAGACAGGGGGCGGGAGAGACCCAGTACTTC
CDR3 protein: CASRQGAGETQYF

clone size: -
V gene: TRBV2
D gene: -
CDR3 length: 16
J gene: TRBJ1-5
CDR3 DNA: TGTGCCAGCAGTGAAGGGCGGGGTACAGGGTATCAGCCCCAGCATTTT
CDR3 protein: CASSEGRGTGYQPQHF

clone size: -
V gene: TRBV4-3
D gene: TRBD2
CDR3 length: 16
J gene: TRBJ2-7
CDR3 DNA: TGCGCCAGCAGCCAAGATATACGAGCGGGAGGAGTCGAGCAGTACTTC
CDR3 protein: CASSQDIRAGGVEQYF

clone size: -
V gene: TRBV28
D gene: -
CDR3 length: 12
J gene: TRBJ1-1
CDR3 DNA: TGTGCCAGCAGTTTTCTGGAGTGGGAAGCTTTCTTT
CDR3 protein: CASSFLEWEAFF

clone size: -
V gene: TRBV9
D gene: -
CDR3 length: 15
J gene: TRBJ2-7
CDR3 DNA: TGTGCCAGCAGCGTAGCTAGTGTAGACATCTACGAGCAGTACTTC
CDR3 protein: CASSVASVDIYEQYF

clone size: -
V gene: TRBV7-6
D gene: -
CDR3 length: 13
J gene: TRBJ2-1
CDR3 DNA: TGTGCCAGCAGCTTCACTACTTGGGATGAGCAGTTCTTC
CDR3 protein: CASSFTTWDEQFF

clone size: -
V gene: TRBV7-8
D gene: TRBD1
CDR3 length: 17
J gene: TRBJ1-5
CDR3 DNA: TGTGCCAGCAGCTTAAATTCCAGGGGGCTCAGCAATCAGCCCCAGCATTTT
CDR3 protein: CASSLNSRGLSNQPQHF

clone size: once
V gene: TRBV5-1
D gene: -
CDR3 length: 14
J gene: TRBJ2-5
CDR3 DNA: TGCGCCAGCAGCTTGTTCGGCACTGAAGAGACCCAGTACTTC
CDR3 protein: CASSLFGTEETQYF

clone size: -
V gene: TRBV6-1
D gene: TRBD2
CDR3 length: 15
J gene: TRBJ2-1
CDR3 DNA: TGTGCCAGCAGTGAACCGGCGGGAGGGCCTGGTGAGCAGTTCTTC
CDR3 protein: CASSEPAGGPGEQFF

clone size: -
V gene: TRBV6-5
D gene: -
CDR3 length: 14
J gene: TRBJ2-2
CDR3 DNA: TGTGCCAGCAGCCCTGACAGGAACACCGGGGAGCTGTTTTTT
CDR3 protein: CASSPDRNTGELFF

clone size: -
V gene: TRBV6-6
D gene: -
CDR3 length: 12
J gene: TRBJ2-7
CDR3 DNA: TGTGCCAGCAGCACAGGGCGGAACGAGCAGTACTTC
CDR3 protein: CASSTGRNEQYF

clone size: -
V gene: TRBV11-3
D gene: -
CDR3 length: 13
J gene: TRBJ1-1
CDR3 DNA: TGTGCCAGCAGCCCGAGGGGGAACACTGAAGCTTTCTTT
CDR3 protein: CASSPRGNTEAFF

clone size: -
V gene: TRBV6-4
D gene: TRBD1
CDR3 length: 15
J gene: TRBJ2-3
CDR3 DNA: TGTGCCAGCAGTGACTCGACAGGGGGCGCAGATACGCAGTATTTT
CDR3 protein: CASSDSTGGADTQYF

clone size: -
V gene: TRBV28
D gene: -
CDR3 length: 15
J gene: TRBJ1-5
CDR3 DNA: TGTGCCAGCAGTTTTGGGGGGCGGGGCAATCAGCCCCAGCATTTT
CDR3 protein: CASSFGGRGNQPQHF

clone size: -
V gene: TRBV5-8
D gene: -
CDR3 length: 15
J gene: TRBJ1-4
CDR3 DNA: TGTGCCAGCAGCTTGGGGAAGACAACTAATGAAAAACTGTTTTTT
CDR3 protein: CASSLGKTTNEKLFF

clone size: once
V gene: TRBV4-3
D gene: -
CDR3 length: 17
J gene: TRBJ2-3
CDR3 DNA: TGCGCCAGCAGCCAAAATCCCCGGGGTCTGAGCACAGATACGCAGTATTTT
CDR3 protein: CASSQNPRGLSTDTQYF

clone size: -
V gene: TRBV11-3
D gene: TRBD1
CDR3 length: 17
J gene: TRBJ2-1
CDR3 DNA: TGTGCCAGCAGCTCCGGGACAGGGCTAGGGGTATACAATGAGCAGTTCTTC
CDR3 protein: CASSSGTGLGVYNEQFF

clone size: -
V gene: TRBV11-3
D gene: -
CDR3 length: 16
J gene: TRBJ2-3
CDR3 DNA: TGTGCCAGCAGCTTTCCCGACAGACGACGCACAGATACGCAGTATTTT
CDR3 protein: CASSFPDRRRTDTQYF

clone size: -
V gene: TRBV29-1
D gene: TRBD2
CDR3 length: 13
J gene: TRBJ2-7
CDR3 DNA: TGCAGCGTTCAAGCGGGAGGGGGCCTCGAGCAGTACTTC
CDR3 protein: CSVQAGGGLEQYF

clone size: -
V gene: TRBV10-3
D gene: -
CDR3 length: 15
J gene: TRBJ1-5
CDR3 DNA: TGTGCCATCAGTGAGGCAGGGCAACCTAATCAGCCCCAGCATTTT
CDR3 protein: CAISEAGQPNQPQHF

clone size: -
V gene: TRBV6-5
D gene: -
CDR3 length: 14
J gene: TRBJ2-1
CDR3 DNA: TGTGCCAGCAGTTACAGGCGCAGTTACAATGAGCAGTTCTTC
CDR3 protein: CASSYRRSYNEQFF

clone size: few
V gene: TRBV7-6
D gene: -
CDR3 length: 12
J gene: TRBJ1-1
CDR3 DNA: TGTGCCAGCAGCCCATACAGAGCTGAAGCTTTCTTT
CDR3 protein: CASSPYRAEAFF

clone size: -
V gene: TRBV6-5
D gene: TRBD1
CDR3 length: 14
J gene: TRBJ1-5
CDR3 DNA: TGTGCCAGCAGCAGGGACAGGTCCAATCAGCCCCAGCATTTT
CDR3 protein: CASSRDRSNQPQHF

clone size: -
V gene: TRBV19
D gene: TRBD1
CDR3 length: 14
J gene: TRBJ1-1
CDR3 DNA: TGTGCCAGTACTATTGGACAGGGTGGCACTGAAGCTTTCTTT
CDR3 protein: CASTIGQGGTEAFF

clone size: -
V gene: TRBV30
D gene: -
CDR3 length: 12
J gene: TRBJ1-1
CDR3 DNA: TGTGCCTGGAGTGTGACGGACACTGAAGCTTTCTTT
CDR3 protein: CAWSVTDTEAFF

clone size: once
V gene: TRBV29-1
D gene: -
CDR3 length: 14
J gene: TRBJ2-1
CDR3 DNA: TGCAGCGGGGCTAGGGCGCAGTGGTACAATGAGCAGTTCTTC
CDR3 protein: CSGARAQWYNEQFF

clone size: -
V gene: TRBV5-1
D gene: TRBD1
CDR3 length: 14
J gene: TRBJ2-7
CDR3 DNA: TGCGCCAGCAGCGAAGAGACAGGGAACTACGAGCAGTACTTC
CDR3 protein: CASSEETGNYEQYF

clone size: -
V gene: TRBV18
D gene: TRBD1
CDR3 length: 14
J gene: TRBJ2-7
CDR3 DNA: TGTGCCAGCTCACCCGGGACAGGGGGCTACGAGCAGTACTTC
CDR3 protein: CASSPGTGGYEQYF

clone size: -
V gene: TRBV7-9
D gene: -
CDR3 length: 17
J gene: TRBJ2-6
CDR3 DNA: TGTGCCAGCAGCTTACCCGCGGTGGGTCCTGGGGCCAACGTCCTGACTTTC
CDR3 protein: CASSLPAVGPGANVLTF

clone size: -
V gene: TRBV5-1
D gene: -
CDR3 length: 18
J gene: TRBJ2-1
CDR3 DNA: TGCGCCAGCAGCCCGCAGGGAACTCAGGGGAGCTCCTACAATGAGCAGTTCTTC
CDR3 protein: CASSPQGTQGSSYNEQFF

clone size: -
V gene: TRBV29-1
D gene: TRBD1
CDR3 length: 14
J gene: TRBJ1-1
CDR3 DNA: TGCAGCGTTGACGGGACAGGCATGAACACTGAAGCTTTCTTT
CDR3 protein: CSVDGTGMNTEAFF

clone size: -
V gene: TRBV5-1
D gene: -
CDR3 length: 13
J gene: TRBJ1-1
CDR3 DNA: TGCGCCAGCAGCCCTCAAGGGTACACTGAAGCTTTCTTT
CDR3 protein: CASSPQGYTEAFF

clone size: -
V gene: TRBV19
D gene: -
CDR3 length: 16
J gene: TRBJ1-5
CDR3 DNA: TGTGCCAGTAGTCCCTCCCCCACCGATAGCAATCAGCCCCAGCATTTT
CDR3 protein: CASSPSPTDSNQPQHF

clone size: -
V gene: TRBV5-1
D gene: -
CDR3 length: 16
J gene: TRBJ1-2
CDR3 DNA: TGCGCCAGCAGCTTGGGGGGAGGCTCGGGCGACTATGGCTACACCTTC
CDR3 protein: CASSLGGGSGDYGYTF

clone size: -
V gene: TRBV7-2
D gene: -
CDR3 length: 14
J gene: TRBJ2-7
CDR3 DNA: TGTGCCAGCAGCTTAGCGGGGTCCGGATTCGAGCAGTACTTC
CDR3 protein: CASSLAGSGFEQYF